This T cell receptor (beta chain) was retrieved from a study of blood T cell repertoires in COVID-19. Background on the study: The United States, Italy and Spain provided the acute and convalescent COVID-19 samples. The cDNA or gDNA used as material had been derived from T cells, B-cell-depleted T cells, or PBMCs.

Germline V CDR1 and CDR2: SGHNT, YYREEE (reference sequence). CDR3 length equals 13 residues. V was pared by 3 bases and J by 7 bases, with 11 bases between. Methods used by the authors: Amplification of reference gene primers provided the estimated nucleated cell counts. Data came from immunoSEQ multiplex PCR; TCRdb stores just in-frame clones and leaves some out. V and J calls and clone size are as listed in that table; D and trimming were resolved from the DNA. The table has 150,000 to 200,000 clones, roughly four fifths seen once. The sequenced sample consisted of peripheral blood. This TCR was sampled from an elderly woman with acute or convalescent COVID-19. The chain links TRBV5-4 to TRBJ2-1, with D possibly matching TRBD1 (5 bases). The chain's CDR3 is CASSWGLTNEQFF. CDR3 in DNA: TGTGCCAGCAGCTGGGGCCTCACAAATGAGCAGTTCTTC.